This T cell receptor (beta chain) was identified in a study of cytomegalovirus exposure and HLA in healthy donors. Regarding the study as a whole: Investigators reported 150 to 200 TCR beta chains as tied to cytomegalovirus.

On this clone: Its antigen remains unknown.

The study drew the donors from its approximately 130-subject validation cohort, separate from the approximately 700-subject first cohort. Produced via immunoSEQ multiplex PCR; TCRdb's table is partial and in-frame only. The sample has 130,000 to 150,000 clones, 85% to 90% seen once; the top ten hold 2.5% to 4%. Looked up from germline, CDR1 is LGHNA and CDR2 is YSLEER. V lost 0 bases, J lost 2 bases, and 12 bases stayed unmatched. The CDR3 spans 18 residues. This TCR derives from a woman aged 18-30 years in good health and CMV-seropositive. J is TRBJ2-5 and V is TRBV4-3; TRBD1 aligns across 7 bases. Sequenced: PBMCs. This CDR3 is CASSQDLAGTVRQETQYF. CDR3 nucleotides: TGCGCCAGCAGCCAAGACCTAGCCGGGACAGTAAGGCAAGAGACCCAGTACTTC.